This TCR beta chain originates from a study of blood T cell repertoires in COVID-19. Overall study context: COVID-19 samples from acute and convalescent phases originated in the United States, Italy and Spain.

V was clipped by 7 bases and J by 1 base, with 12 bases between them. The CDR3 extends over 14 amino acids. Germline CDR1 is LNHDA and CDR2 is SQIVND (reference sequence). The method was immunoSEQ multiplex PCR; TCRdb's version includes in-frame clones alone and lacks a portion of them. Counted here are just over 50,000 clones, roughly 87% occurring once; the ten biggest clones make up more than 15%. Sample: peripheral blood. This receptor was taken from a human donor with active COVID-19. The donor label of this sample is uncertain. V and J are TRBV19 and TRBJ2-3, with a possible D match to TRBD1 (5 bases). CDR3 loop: CASNQGMGTDTQYF. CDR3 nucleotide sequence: TGTGCCAGTAATCAGGGAATGGGCACAGATACGCAGTATTTT.